This T cell receptor beta chain stems from a study of technical replicates of blood from several donors. Produced via immunoSEQ multiplex PCR; TCRdb's table is partial and in-frame only. The data contain approximately 52,000 clones, 85% to 90% of them singletons. Trimming at V came to 4 bases and at J to 2 bases, leaving 4 bases not matched to a gene. The CDR3 is 14 residues long. Per germline, CDR1 SGHAT and CDR2 FQNNGV. The sequencing input was PBMCs. The rearrangement uses TRBV11-2 and TRBJ2-7, with 8 bases aligning to TRBD1. The sequence derives from a human donor in good health. Some clones in this sample may be carry-over from other donors' samples. The CDR3 DNA follows: TGTGCCAGCAGCTCGGACAGGGTCCCCTACGAGCAGTACTTC. It specifies CASSSDRVPYEQYF.